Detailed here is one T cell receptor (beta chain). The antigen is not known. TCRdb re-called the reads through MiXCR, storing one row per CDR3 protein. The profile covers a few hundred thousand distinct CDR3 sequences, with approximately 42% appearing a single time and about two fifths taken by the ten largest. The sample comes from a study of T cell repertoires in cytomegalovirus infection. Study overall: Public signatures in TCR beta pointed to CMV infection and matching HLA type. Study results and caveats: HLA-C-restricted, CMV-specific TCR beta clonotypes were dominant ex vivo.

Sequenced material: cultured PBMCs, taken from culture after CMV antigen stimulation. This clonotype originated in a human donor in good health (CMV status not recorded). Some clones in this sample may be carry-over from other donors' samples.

The CDR3 here is CASSLNLQTQYF. The CDR3 DNA reads TGTGCCAGCAGCTTAAACTTGCAGACCCAGTACTTC. The gene calls are TRBV7-8 and TRBJ2-5, with D uncertain. The length of the CDR3 is 12 residues. Germline CDR1 SGHVS, CDR2 FQNEAQ. Trimming took 2 bases from V and 6 from J, leaving 7 bases between them.